The 15 T cell receptor beta chains presented below share a single source sample, sequenced in a study of OX40 agonist ivuxolimab in advanced cancers. Using immunoSEQ multiplex PCR, the repertoire was profiled, and TCRdb retains in-frame clones only, with some absent. In the table there are about 63,000 clones, more than 85% of which are singletons. Sequenced material: CD4+ or CD8+ T cells sorted from blood, taken in a trial of the OX40 agonist ivuxolimab. The receptors stem from an adult with an advanced solid tumor such as melanoma, head and neck, liver or kidney cancer.

The V call is TRBV30, the J call TRBJ2-3; maybe TRBD2 (5 bases). V was shortened by 2 bases and J by 4 bases, with 16 bases between the two germline ends. The length of the CDR3 is 15 residues. CDR1 GTSNPN and CDR2 SVGIG come from the germline V gene (reference sequence). CDR3 amino acids: CAWSFGGSRSDTQYF. In nucleotides, the CDR3 is TGTGCCTGGAGTTTCGGAGGAAGTAGGTCAGATACGCAGTATTTT. Based on the CDR3 plus reference TRBV30 and TRBJ2-3, the full variable domain is SQTIHQWPATLVQPVGSPLSLECTVEGTSNPNLYWYRQAAGRGLQLLFYSVGIGQISSEVPQNLSASRPQDRQFILSSKKLLLSDSGFYLCAWSFGGSRSDTQYFGPGTRLTVL.

CDR3 sequence: CASSQGGRERDTQYF. The DNA of the CDR3 is TGCGCCAGCAGCCAAGGCGGTCGGGAGCGAGATACGCAGTATTTT. The V gene is TRBV4-1, the J gene TRBJ2-3, with a tentative D call TRBD2 (6 bases). The V gene lost 1 base and the J gene lost 5 bases, with 13 bases spanning the gap. This CDR3 has 15 residues. Germline CDR1 and CDR2: MGHRA and YSYEKL.

The chain is built from TRBV21-1 and TRBJ2-5; the D call of TRBD1 is as the table states it, not checked on the DNA. TRBV21-1 is annotated as a pseudogene. The CDR3 has 21 amino acids. The CDR3 DNA follows: TGTGCCAGCAGCAAAGAGCCCCCCGGGACAGGGAAGGGGAACCGATGGGAGACCCAGTACTTC. Translation: CASSKEPPGTGKGNRWETQYF.

This clone turned up a few times. The chain uses TRBV10-3 and TRBJ2-1, with 11 bases aligning to TRBD2. Germline CDR1 ENHRY, CDR2 SYGVKD. The junction had 3 bases not matched to a gene; V was cut back by 7 bases and J by 7 bases. CDR3 length equals 13 residues. DNA for the CDR3: TGTGCCATCACGACTAGCGGGATGAATGAGCAGTTCTTC. Translating it yields CAITTSGMNEQFF.

The rearrangement links TRBV5-6 to TRBJ1-4, with TRBD1 as a possible D gene (5 bases). CDR1 and CDR2 (germline): SGHDT, YYEEEE. Trimming stripped 2 bases from V and 2 bases from J, with 13 bases between. This CDR3 has 16 amino acids. CDR3 residues: CASSFGLRGTNEKLFF. Here the CDR3 DNA reads TGTGCCAGCAGCTTCGGACTACGGGGGACTAATGAAAAACTGTTTTTT. The whole variable domain, filled in from reference TRBV5-6 and TRBJ1-4, reads DAGVTQSPTHLIKTRGQQVTLRCSPKSGHDTVSWYQQALGQGPQFIFQYYEEEERQRGNFPDRFSGHQFPNYSSELNVNALLLGDSALYLCASSFGLRGTNEKLFFGSGTQLSVL.

This chain uses TRBV19 with TRBJ1-2; maybe TRBD1 (6 bases). The germline V gene encodes CDR1 LNHDA and CDR2 SQIVND (reference sequence). The CDR3 is 14 residues long. The germline V and J ends were trimmed by 3 bases and 4 bases, with 12 bases remaining between them. The CDR3 DNA reads TGTGCCAGTAGTATGGAACAGGGATTCTATGGCTACACCTTC. Its translation: CASSMEQGFYGYTF.

The J gene is TRBJ2-7, the V gene TRBV6-1; maybe TRBD1 (6 bases). The length of the CDR3 is 13 residues. V lost 6 bases and J 7 bases, leaving 16 bases between the germline ends. Germline V lookup: CDR1 MNHNS, CDR2 SASEGT. CDR3 sequence (DNA): TGTGCCAGCAGAGGCCGGGACACCGTTGAGCAGTACTTC. It encodes CASRGRDTVEQYF.

The rearrangement links TRBV4-3 to TRBJ2-3; D not resolved. Germline V lookup: CDR1 LGHNA, CDR2 YSLEER. The length of the CDR3 is 12 residues. V lost 1 base, J lost 6 bases, and 5 bases lay in between. As DNA, the CDR3 is TGCGCCAGCAGCCAAGGGCGGGATACGCAGTATTTT. Translating gives CASSQGRDTQYF.

V usage is TRBV30 and J usage is TRBJ2-1, with 11 nucleotides matching TRBD1. The germline gives CDR1 GTSNPN, CDR2 SVGIG (reference sequence). This CDR3 region has 13 residues. V was clipped by 2 bases and J by 10 bases; unmatched bases: 4. CDR3 nucleotide sequence: TGTGCCTGGAGTCCCGGGACAGGGGGGGAGCAGTTCTTC. The encoded protein is CAWSPGTGGEQFF.

This clone came up once. V usage is TRBV7-2 and J usage is TRBJ2-7; 8 positions match TRBD2. Germline-derived CDR1 and CDR2 are SGHTA and FQGNSA. This CDR3 region has 15 residues. The V gene end was trimmed by 0 bases and the J gene end by 3 bases; junction bases not matched to a gene: 4. CDR3 bases: TGTGCCAGCAGCTTAGCGCGGGGGGCTGGCTACGAGCAGTACTTC. This translates into CASSLARGAGYEQYF.

This chain connects TRBV28 to TRBJ2-6; D is undetermined. CDR3 size: 13 residues. With 6 bases removed from V and 4 bases from J, the gap between germline ends came to 7 bases. In germline, CDR1 is MDHEN, CDR2 SYDVKM. The CDR3 loop reads CASSPPGANVLTF. The DNA of the CDR3 is TGTGCCAGCAGCCCCCCGGGGGCCAACGTCCTGACTTTC.

The chain joins TRBV5-5 to TRBJ2-5, with 8 positions matching TRBD1. V lost 0 bases and J lost 3; bases outside the gene matches: 4. CDR1 is SGHKS, CDR2 YYEKEE, per germline (reference sequence). The CDR3 length is 15 residues. DNA for the CDR3: TGTGCCAGCAGCTTGGGTCCAGGGGGCGAAGAGACCCAGTACTTC. This encodes CASSLGPGGEETQYF.

The chain combines TRBV29-1 with TRBJ2-1, with D perhaps assigned TRBD1 or TRBD2 (5 bases each). Per germline, CDR1 SQVTM and CDR2 ANQGSEA. Trimming removed 4 bases from V and 6 bases from J, with 10 bases in between. The CDR3 is 12 residues long. CDR3 loop: CSVGSGANEQFF. The CDR3 DNA is TGCAGCGTTGGTTCCGGGGCCAATGAGCAGTTCTTC.

The chain uses TRBV7-2 and TRBJ2-7; a possible D gene is TRBD2 (6 bases). The CDR3 contains 15 residues. Germline CDR1 reads SGHTA; CDR2 reads FQGNSA. V lost 6 bases and J 1 base, leaving 16 bases between the germline ends. CDR3 loop: CASRPSIGGSYEQYF. The DNA of the CDR3 is TGTGCCAGCAGACCGAGTATTGGGGGGTCCTACGAGCAGTACTTC.

The chain joins TRBV27 to TRBJ1-4; possible D gene TRBD1, 6 bases. The CDR3 sequence is 16 residues long. The V gene's germline CDR1 is MNHEY and CDR2 SMNVEV (reference sequence). Trimming shortened V by 4 bases and J by 8 bases, and 20 bases separated the two germline ends. CDR3 DNA sequence: TGTGCCAGCAGTTCTCATTCGGGGGCGCGTCGAGAAAAACTGTTTTTT. It encodes CASSSHSGARREKLFF.